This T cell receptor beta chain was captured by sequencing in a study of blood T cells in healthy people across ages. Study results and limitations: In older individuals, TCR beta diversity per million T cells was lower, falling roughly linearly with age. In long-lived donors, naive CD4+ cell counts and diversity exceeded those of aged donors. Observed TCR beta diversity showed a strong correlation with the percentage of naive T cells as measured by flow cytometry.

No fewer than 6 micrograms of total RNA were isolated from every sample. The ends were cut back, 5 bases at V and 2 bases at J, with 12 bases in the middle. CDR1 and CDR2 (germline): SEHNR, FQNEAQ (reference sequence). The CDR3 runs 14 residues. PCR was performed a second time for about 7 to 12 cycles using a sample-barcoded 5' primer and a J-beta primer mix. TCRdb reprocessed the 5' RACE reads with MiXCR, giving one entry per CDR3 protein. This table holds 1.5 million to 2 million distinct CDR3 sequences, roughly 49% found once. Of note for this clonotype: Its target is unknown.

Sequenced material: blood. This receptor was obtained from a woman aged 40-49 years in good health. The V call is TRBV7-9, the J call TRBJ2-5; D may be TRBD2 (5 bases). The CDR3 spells CASSAPTGQETQYF. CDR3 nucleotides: TGTGCCAGCAGCGCGCCAACGGGGCAAGAGACCCAGTACTTC. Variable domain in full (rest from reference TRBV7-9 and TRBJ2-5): DTGVSQNPRHKITKRGQNVTFRCDPISEHNRLYWYRQTLGQGPEFLTYFQNEAQLEKSRLLSDRFSAERPKGSFSTLEIQRTEQGDSAMYLCASSAPTGQETQYFGPGTRLLVL.